Listed below are T cell receptor beta chains from one sample, sequenced in a study of post-analysis software for immune sequencing data. MiXCR was run by TCRdb on the PCR reads, yielding one entry per CDR3 protein. The sample consists of hundreds of thousands of distinct CDR3 sequences, 55% to 70% of them appearing once. Sample: blood. The receptors here all came from a girl aged 2 to 10 with multiple sclerosis. Each CDR3 is given without its conserved first and last residue.

j_call | v_call | cdr3_aa
TRBJ2-1 | TRBV20-1 | SARSAEQLNEQF
TRBJ2-7 | TRBV6-5 | ASKTGAYEQY
TRBJ2-7 | TRBV27 | ASSFGTGGEQY
TRBJ1-3 | TRBV7-6 | ASSLVEGSGNTIY
TRBJ1-4 | TRBV6-5 | ASGYMSANEKLF
TRBJ2-5 | TRBV28 | ASSFKQETQY
TRBJ1-1 | TRBV6-6 | ASRYRAGTEAF
TRBJ2-3 | TRBV4-2 | ASRASGGAGTDTQY
TRBJ2-7 | TRBV4-1 | ASSQGGLTYEQY
TRBJ2-7 | TRBV10-3 | AISESRGQGLSYEQY
TRBJ2-4 | TRBV15 | ATSGGGTKNIQY
TRBJ1-5 | TRBV10-3 | AIGRTGESNQPQH
TRBJ2-3 | TRBV4-1 | ASSQDKEKFLAPDTQY
TRBJ2-6 | TRBV4-3 | ASSHSGQGRSGANVLT
TRBJ1-4 | TRBV7-4 | ASIAGTGRHEKLF
TRBJ1-4 | TRBV14 | ASSQGQGEKLF
TRBJ2-1 | TRBV6-6 | ASSYGPPSYNEQF
TRBJ2-3 | TRBV6-6 | ASSYYSGRASDTQY
TRBJ2-1 | TRBV24-1 | ATSDSLRGGNEQF
TRBJ1-2 | TRBV12-3/TRBV12-4 | ASSWGFGYT